The present TCR beta chain was sequenced within a study of Ad26.COV2.S vaccination and SARS-CoV-2 variants. Trimming pared 3 bases from V and 0 bases from J, leaving 8 bases between. CDR3 length: 14 residues. Germline CDR1 and CDR2: SEHNR and FQNEAQ (reference sequence). Some clones are missing from TCRdb's copy, which holds only in-frame ones; the method was immunoSEQ multiplex PCR. The top ten clones hold less than 3.5% of a sample with 250,000 or so clones, around 90% of them seen once. Treatment indicated: 19 received Ad26.COV2.S at low or high dose, single or two shots; about 5 received placebo; per-sample allocation not given. The study sampled participants on day 63 after the first vaccine or placebo injection. An adult donor aged 18-55 years was enrolled in Boston.

V and J are TRBV7-9 and TRBJ1-2, with D unresolved. Sequencing was performed on peripheral blood, taken in a trial of Ad26.COV2.S vaccine versus placebo. The clonotype was recovered from a person aged 18-60 years who received the Ad26.COV2.S COVID-19 vaccine or a placebo. CDR3 in DNA: TGTGCCAGCAGCTTGAGCGGATCTAACTATGGCTACACCTTC. It codes for CASSLSGSNYGYTF.